These 20 T cell receptor beta chains share one sample of origin, sequenced in a study of T cell changes during pregnancy in multiple sclerosis (dated by TCRdb to between 2019 and 2020). Library method: the immunoSEQ multiplex PCR assay. Entries here come from immuneACCESS through TCRdb and include only in-frame sequences with V and J called. Some clones fail to appear in such tables; in the studies checked, an unresolved V gene covers under half of the shortfall, and the cause of the remainder is unknown. The sample includes roughly 80,000 clones, with 85% to 95% observed a single time. Roughly 1% of the sample is taken by the ten largest. The sequencing used peripheral blood, collected in the first trimester of pregnancy. Every receptor here comes from a female donor with multiple sclerosis, enrolled in a pregnancy study.

V gene TRBV7-9 combines with J gene TRBJ2-1, with 7 bases aligning to TRBD1. The V gene's germline CDR1 is SEHNR and CDR2 FQNEAQ (reference sequence). The CDR3 contains 12 residues. The trim removed 5 bases at V and 15 bases at J, leaving 10 bases unmatched. Here the CDR3 DNA reads TGTGCCAGCAGCCCACTGGGGGACAGCGGGTTCTTC. It codes for CASSPLGDSGFF.

The rearrangement joins TRBV9 to TRBJ1-1; D unclear. CDR1 SGDLS and CDR2 YYNGEE come from the germline V gene. Trimming cost V 0 bases and J 0 bases, with 12 bases left between them. The CDR3 length is 16 residues. The CDR3, as DNA: TGTGCCAGCAGCGTAGAAGCCCCGGGGATGAACACTGAAGCTTTCTTT. Protein product: CASSVEAPGMNTEAFF.

The V gene is TRBV29-1, the J gene TRBJ2-1; a possible D gene is TRBD2 (5 bases). V lost 6 bases to trimming and J lost 9 bases, with 15 bases between them. Per germline, CDR1 SQVTM and CDR2 ANQGSEA. This CDR3 has 12 residues. CDR3 amino acids: CSVVHSGTEQFF. CDR3 in DNA: TGCAGCGTCGTTCACTCGGGAACTGAGCAGTTCTTC.

The chain is built from TRBV6-1 and TRBJ1-3; D gene unclear. The germline V and J ends were trimmed by 2 bases and 4 bases, with 6 bases remaining between them. This CDR3 contains 13 residues. Per the germline V gene, CDR1 is MNHNS and CDR2 is SASEGT. The CDR3 loop reads CASSEQEGNTIYF. The CDR3 region has the DNA TGTGCCAGCAGTGAACAGGAAGGAAACACCATATATTTT.

The rearrangement links TRBV5-1 to TRBJ2-2; a possible D gene is TRBD2 (5 bases). The germline V gene encodes CDR1 SGHRS and CDR2 YFSETQ. V lost 3 bases and J 1 base, leaving 25 bases between the germline ends. This CDR3 is 20 amino acids long. The CDR3 loop reads CASSSLFSAVGPQNTGELFF. In nucleotides, the CDR3 is TGCGCCAGCAGCTCTCTATTCTCAGCGGTAGGCCCTCAGAACACCGGGGAGCTGTTTTTT.

The V call is TRBV6-1, the J call TRBJ1-2; the D gene is possibly TRBD1 (6 bases). V was trimmed by 0 bases and J by 8 bases, leaving 25 bases between them. Looked up from germline, CDR1 is MNHNS and CDR2 is SASEGT. The CDR3 has 18 residues. The CDR3, as DNA: TGTGCCAGCAGTGAAGCCCCATTCGTTTTAACAGGGTTGATCGGCTACACCTTC. Its translation is CASSEAPFVLTGLIGYTF.

J is TRBJ2-5 and V is TRBV2, with 7 nucleotides matching TRBD1. The CDR3 runs to 15 residues. V shed 6 bases, J shed 1 base, and the junction held 8 bases outside the gene matches. Per the germline V gene, CDR1 is SNHLY and CDR2 is FYNNEI. Here the CDR3 DNA reads TGTGCCAGCAGCGGTAGGGGGCTCCCCCAAGAGACCCAGTACTTC. The encoded protein is CASSGRGLPQETQYF.

This clone was observed a single time. The V call is TRBV6-1, the J call TRBJ2-7, with a possible D match to TRBD1 (6 bases). The CDR3 is 11 amino acids. The V and J ends lost 6 bases and 7 bases respectively, with 10 bases between them. Germline assignment: CDR1 MNHNS and CDR2 SASEGT. The DNA of the CDR3 is TGTGCCAGCAGCCACGGACAGGAGCAGTACTTC. Translated, it gives CASSHGQEQYF.

The chain links TRBV21-1 to TRBJ2-2; the tabulated D call, TRBD2, remains unverified against the DNA. TRBV21-1 is a pseudogene segment. This CDR3 comprises 23 residues. The CDR3 bases are TGTGCCAGCAGCAAAGGTCAACCCTGCTTAATAGCGGGAGGGCGGTTGAAAACCGGGGAGCTGTTTTTT. As protein: CASSKGQPCLIAGGRLKTGELFF.

The V and J genes are TRBV7-9 and TRBJ2-1, with D possibly matching TRBD2 (6 bases). CDR1 and CDR2 from the germline V gene are SEHNR and FQNEAQ (reference sequence). The CDR3 is made up of 13 amino acids. Deletions cut 3 bases from V and 6 bases from J, with 9 bases between. CDR3 sequence: CASSFGGLNEQFF. CDR3 coding DNA: TGTGCCAGCAGCTTCGGAGGGCTCAATGAGCAGTTCTTC.

This rearrangement joins TRBV7-3 to TRBJ2-3; 7 bases align to TRBD2. With 3 bases clipped from V and 4 bases from J, the junction kept 4 bases outside the gene matches. CDR3 size: 14 residues. The germline CDR1 and CDR2 sequences are SGHTA and FQGTGA. The CDR3 DNA is TGTGCCAGCAGCTTCCGACTAGCCGCAGATACGCAGTATTTT. Translation gives CASSFRLAADTQYF.

As DNA, the CDR3 is TGTGCCATCGGTGGGACAAGAGACAACTATGGCTACACCTTC. Its protein is CAIGGTRDNYGYTF. V gene TRBV10-3 combines with J gene TRBJ1-2, with a tentative D call TRBD1 (6 bases). The CDR3 totals 14 residues. V lost 8 bases, J lost 2 bases, and 15 bases lay in between. Germline CDR1 and CDR2: ENHRY and SYGVKD.

V and J are TRBV7-7 and TRBJ2-1; 8 bases line up with TRBD2. V lost 4 bases and J lost 0; bases outside the gene matches: 5. Germline CDR1 reads SSHAT; CDR2 reads FNYEAQ (reference sequence). The CDR3 runs 16 residues. The CDR3 loop reads CASSSLSGSSYNEQFF. The CDR3 DNA sequence: TGTGCCAGCAGCTCCCTCAGCGGGAGCTCCTACAATGAGCAGTTCTTC.

J is TRBJ1-5 and V is TRBV19; unclear D gene. The CDR3 is 13 amino acids. CDR1 is LNHDA, CDR2 SQIVND, per germline (reference sequence). Trimming took 3 bases from V and 6 from J, leaving 9 bases between them. CDR3 sequence: CASSILPGQPQHF. In DNA, the CDR3 is TGTGCCAGTAGTATTCTGCCAGGTCAGCCCCAGCATTTT. The full variable domain, completed using reference TRBV19 and TRBJ1-5, is DGGITQSPKYLFRKEGQNVTLSCEQNLNHDAMYWYRQDPGQGLRLIYYSQIVNDFQKGDIAEGYSVSREKKESFPLTVTSAQKNPTAFYLCASSILPGQPQHFGDGTRLSIL.

J is TRBJ2-1 and V is TRBV6-4, with a weak D call TRBD2 (6 bases). The CDR3 is 15 amino acids. Trimming took 0 bases from V and 5 from J, leaving 11 bases between them. CDR1 and CDR2 (germline): MRHNA, SNTAGT. CDR3 amino acids: CASSDSMAGHNEQFF. Here the CDR3 DNA reads TGTGCCAGCAGTGACTCGATGGCGGGACACAATGAGCAGTTCTTC.

The chain couples TRBV5-1 to TRBJ2-7; D is undetermined. The germline V gene has CDR1 SGHRS and CDR2 YFSETQ. This CDR3 comprises 16 residues. V shed 0 bases and J shed 5 bases, with 18 bases lying between them. CDR3 DNA sequence: TGCGCCAGCAGCTTGGCCGGGTTCGCCCTGGTCCACGAGCAGTACTTC. Residues: CASSLAGFALVHEQYF.

This chain joins TRBV5-1 and TRBJ2-3; 9 bases agree with TRBD1. Germline-derived CDR1 and CDR2 are SGHRS and YFSETQ. The length of the CDR3 is 16 residues. The V and J ends lost 3 bases and 2 bases, in that order; junction bases with no gene match: 7. CDR3 in DNA: TGCGCCAGCAGCTCATTGGGGACAGGGAACACAGATACGCAGTATTTT. Its translation: CASSSLGTGNTDTQYF.

The chain joins TRBV21-1 to TRBJ2-7; no check of the table's D call, TRBD1, against the DNA was made. TRBV21-1 is a known pseudogene. The CDR3 has 15 amino acids. This CDR3 is CASSKGGTGAYEQYF. For the CDR3, the DNA is TGTGCCAGCAGCAAAGGCGGGACAGGGGCCTACGAGCAGTACTTC.

The rearrangement links TRBV6-4 to TRBJ1-5; D call uncertain. Germline assignment: CDR1 MRHNA and CDR2 SNTAGT. Trimming cost V 0 bases and J 6 bases, with 6 bases left between them. This CDR3 spans 13 amino acids. The DNA of the CDR3 is TGTGCCAGCAGTGACTCCCCAGGTCAGCCCCAGCATTTT. Translation: CASSDSPGQPQHF.

This rearrangement joins TRBV6-1 to TRBJ2-2; TRBD1 agrees at 8 bases. Unmatched junction bases numbered 2, after V lost 5 bases and J lost 0 bases. The length of the CDR3 is 15 residues. The V gene's germline CDR1 is MNHNS and CDR2 SASEGT. Here the CDR3 reads CASSRTGTNTGELFF. The CDR3 nucleotides are TGTGCCAGCAGTCGGACAGGGACGAACACCGGGGAGCTGTTTTTT.